The 30 T cell receptor beta chains below come from one sample, sequenced in a study of T cell changes during pregnancy in multiple sclerosis. Produced via immunoSEQ multiplex PCR; TCRdb's table is partial and in-frame only. The table includes about 60,000 clones, more than 85% detected once. Sample: peripheral blood, taken in the first trimester of pregnancy. These receptors all come from a female donor with multiple sclerosis, enrolled in a pregnancy study.

The chain uses TRBV5-8 and TRBJ2-2; 7 bases are a match to TRBD1. The junction had 4 bases not matched to a gene; V was cut back by 3 bases and J by 2 bases. This CDR3 has 15 amino acids. Germline-derived CDR1 and CDR2 are SGHTS and YDEGEE. The CDR3: CASSSTGRNTGELFF. CDR3 sequence (DNA): TGTGCCAGCAGCTCGACAGGGAGAAACACCGGGGAGCTGTTTTTT.

The chain joins TRBV11-3 to TRBJ2-2; D gene unclear. Per germline, CDR1 SGHNT and CDR2 YENEEA. The V and J ends lost 3 bases and 3 bases respectively, with 5 bases between them. The length of the CDR3 is 13 residues. The CDR3 region is CASSFGDTGELFF. The CDR3 DNA reads as TGTGCCAGCAGCTTCGGAGACACCGGGGAGCTGTTTTTT.

The V gene is TRBV6-1, the J gene TRBJ1-2; D might be TRBD1 (5 bases). CDR1 and CDR2 from the germline V gene are MNHNS and SASEGT. V lost 8 bases to trimming and J lost 4 bases, with 14 bases between them. The length of the CDR3 is 13 residues. CDR3 amino acids: CASREGFSYGYTF. Here the CDR3 DNA reads TGTGCCAGCCGGGAGGGGTTCTCCTATGGCTACACCTTC.

The CDR3, as DNA: TGTGCCAGCAGCGTAGATCCAGCGGGGGGGGTCACAGATACGCAGTATTTT. Residues: CASSVDPAGGVTDTQYF. The chain has TRBV9 and TRBJ2-3; the match to TRBD2 covers 10 bases. Germline CDR1 SGDLS, CDR2 YYNGEE. V lost 0 bases to trimming and J lost 2 bases; unmatched junction nucleotides: 6. The CDR3 sequence is 17 residues long. The full variable domain, with the rest looked up from reference TRBV9 and TRBJ2-3, is DSGVTQTPKHLITATGQRVTLRCSPRSGDLSVYWYQQSLDQGLQFLIQYYNGEERAKGNILERFSAQQFPDLHSELNLSSLELGDSALYFCASSVDPAGGVTDTQYFGPGTRLTVL.

V usage is TRBV7-6 and J usage is TRBJ1-3; TRBD1 is a possible D gene (5 bases). Germline V gene sequence: CDR1 SGHVS, CDR2 FNYEAQ. The V end lost 4 bases, the J end lost 8 bases, and 12 bases lay between the germline ends. CDR3 length: 13 residues. CDR3 amino acids: CASSSGQSDTIYF. In nucleotides, the CDR3 is TGTGCCAGCAGCTCCGGACAATCGGACACCATATATTTT.

The chain links TRBV7-3 to TRBJ2-2, with TRBD1 as a possible D gene (5 bases). The CDR3 loop spans 13 amino acids. Trimming removed 3 bases from V and 4 bases from J, with 6 bases in between. The germline V gene has CDR1 SGHTA and CDR2 FQGTGA. The CDR3 sequence is CASSFTGTGELFF. The CDR3 coding sequence is TGTGCCAGCAGCTTCACAGGCACCGGGGAGCTGTTTTTT.

This chain uses TRBV7-3 with TRBJ2-2; tentatively, D is TRBD2 (6 bases). The germline V gene has CDR1 SGHTA and CDR2 FQGTGA. V gave up 4 bases and J gave up 4 bases, with 13 bases separating them. The CDR3 has 15 amino acids. CDR3 nucleotides: TGTGCCAGCAGCTGGGACTTTGGAAGCACCGGGGAGCTGTTTTTT. Encoded protein: CASSWDFGSTGELFF.

The V gene is TRBV29-1, the J gene TRBJ1-5, with unresolved D. The CDR3 length is 13 residues. Trimming removed 4 bases at V and 3 bases at J, with 10 bases between. Germline loops: CDR1 SQVTM, CDR2 ANQGSEA. This CDR3 reads CSVAVQDNQPQHF. The CDR3 region has the DNA TGCAGCGTTGCGGTCCAGGACAATCAGCCCCAGCATTTT. The whole variable domain, filled in from reference TRBV29-1 and TRBJ1-5, reads SAVISQKPSRDICQRGTSLTIQCQVDSQVTMMFWYRQQPGQSLTLIATANQGSEATYESGFVIDKFPISRPNLTFSTLTVSNMSPEDSSIYLCSVAVQDNQPQHFGDGTRLSIL.

The chain couples TRBV7-3 to TRBJ1-6; 8 bases fit TRBD1. CDR1 and CDR2 from the germline V gene are SGHTA and FQGTGA. The length of the CDR3 is 17 residues. J gave up 7 bases and V 1 base, and 9 bases lay outside the gene matches. CDR3 region: CASSLNARTGHNSPLHF. CDR3 bases: TGTGCCAGCAGCTTAAATGCGCGGACAGGGCACAATTCACCCCTCCACTTT.

CDR3: CASSLGRLAGGSSGANVLTF. The CDR3 bases are TGCGCCAGCAGCTTGGGCCGACTAGCGGGGGGAAGTTCTGGGGCCAACGTCCTGACTTTC. The chain couples TRBV5-1 to TRBJ2-6; the match to TRBD2 covers 13 bases. Germline V gene lookup returns CDR1 SGHRS and CDR2 YFSETQ. V trimming: 0 bases; J trimming: 1 base; junction bases outside the gene matches: 7. CDR3 length: 20 amino acids. Complete variable domain (other parts from reference TRBV5-1 and TRBJ2-6): KAGVTQTPRYLIKTRGQQVTLSCSPISGHRSVSWYQQTPGQGLQFLFEYFSETQRNKGNFPGRFSGRQFSNSRSEMNVSTLELGDSALYLCASSLGRLAGGSSGANVLTFGAGSRLTVL.

V is TRBV30 and J is TRBJ1-3, with D perhaps matching TRBD1 (6 bases). The germline V gene has CDR1 GTSNPN and CDR2 SVGIG (reference sequence). The V gene lost 5 bases and the J gene lost 0 bases, with 11 bases spanning the gap. The CDR3 covers 14 residues. The chain's CDR3 is CAWFGGFSGNTIYF. The CDR3 DNA is TGTGCCTGGTTTGGGGGCTTCTCTGGAAACACCATATATTTT.

This chain connects TRBV4-3 to TRBJ1-2; maybe TRBD1 (5 bases). In germline, CDR1 is LGHNA, CDR2 YSLEER. V was cut by 1 base and J by 5 bases, with 8 bases left in between. The CDR3 sequence is 13 residues long. In nucleotides, the CDR3 is TGCGCCAGCAGCCAAGGCGGGGGGTATGGCTACACCTTC. Its translation is CASSQGGGYGYTF.

The gene calls are TRBV15 and TRBJ2-3; the match to TRBD2 covers 12 bases. The junction had 7 bases not matched to a gene; V was cut back by 4 bases and J by 5 bases. In germline, CDR1 is LNHNV, CDR2 YYDKDF (reference sequence). The CDR3 is made up of 16 amino acids. In DNA, the CDR3 is TGTGCCACCAGCACGAGACTAGCGGGGGTTAGAGATACGCAGTATTTT. Translated, it gives CATSTRLAGVRDTQYF.

The chain recombines TRBV5-4 with TRBJ1-1, with D perhaps matching TRBD1 (6 bases). The CDR3 covers 17 residues. Germline values: CDR1 SGHNT, CDR2 YYREEE (reference sequence). Trimming shortened V by 4 bases and J by 2 bases, and 21 bases separated the two germline ends. CDR3 amino acids: CASSLKFGGAYNTEAFF. The CDR3, as DNA: TGTGCCAGCAGCCTGAAGTTTGGGGGCGCGTACAACACTGAAGCTTTCTTT. The variable domain in full, with the rest retrieved from reference TRBV5-4 and TRBJ1-1, is ETGVTQSPTHLIKTRGQQVTLRCSSQSGHNTVSWYQQALGQGPQFIFQYYREEENGRGNFPPRFSGLQFPNYSSELNVNALELDDSALYLCASSLKFGGAYNTEAFFGQGTRLTVV.

CDR3 sequence: CASRLAGGAKNIQYF. The DNA for the CDR3 is TGTGCCAGCAGACTAGCGGGGGGAGCCAAAAACATTCAGTACTTC. The gene calls are TRBV27 and TRBJ2-4, with 12 nucleotides matching TRBD2. The CDR3 is 15 residues long. Trimming cost V 6 bases and J 0 bases; bases outside gene matches: 0. Germline values: CDR1 MNHEY, CDR2 SMNVEV (reference sequence).

The chain couples TRBV5-1 to TRBJ1-3; D is unresolved. Germline CDR1 SGHRS, CDR2 YFSETQ. The CDR3 contains 13 residues. Trimming stripped 4 bases from V and 2 bases from J, with 7 bases between. CDR3 amino acids: CASSDSAGNTIYF. For the CDR3, the DNA is TGCGCCAGCAGCGACTCTGCTGGAAACACCATATATTTT.

The chain employs TRBV15 and TRBJ1-5; TRBD1 might be the D (6 bases). The CDR3 totals 15 residues. In germline, CDR1 is LNHNV, CDR2 YYDKDF (reference sequence). Trimming stripped 0 bases from V and 6 bases from J, with 12 bases between. As DNA, the CDR3 is TGTGCCACCAGCAGAGATGGACAGCCTACTCAGCCCCAGCATTTT. Encoded protein: CATSRDGQPTQPQHF.

V and J are TRBV4-1 and TRBJ2-3, with 9 bases fitting TRBD2. The J segment lost 7 bases and the V segment lost 0 bases, leaving 14 bases of the junction unmatched. CDR3 size: 18 residues. CDR1 and CDR2 from the germline V gene are MGHRA and YSYEKL. The CDR3 nucleotides read TGCGCCAGCAGCCAAGATCCCCCCGGAGCGGGGGGCGCTTATACGCAGTATTTT. Its protein is CASSQDPPGAGGAYTQYF.

This clone was seen just once. This chain uses TRBV27 with TRBJ1-6, with D tentatively TRBD1 (5 bases). CDR1 is MNHEY and CDR2 is SMNVEV in the germline V gene (reference sequence). The CDR3 loop spans 14 amino acids. Trimming took off 8 bases at V and 10 bases at J, with 18 bases between the two ends. CDR3 protein: CASHRGGGNSPLHF. The CDR3 DNA is TGTGCCAGCCACCGTGGTGGGGGGAACTCACCCCTCCACTTT.

The gene calls are TRBV6-5 and TRBJ1-2, with D maybe TRBD1 (6 bases). CDR3 length: 15 amino acids. With 0 bases removed from V and 4 bases from J, the gap between germline ends came to 12 bases. Germline CDR1 and CDR2: MNHEY and SVGAGI. CDR3 sequence reads: CASSYSGAGAYGYTF. CDR3 DNA: TGTGCCAGCAGTTACTCGGGGGCAGGGGCCTATGGCTACACCTTC.

This clone has a single count. The rearrangement joins TRBV7-2 to TRBJ1-4; TRBD1 is a possible D gene (5 bases). This CDR3 comprises 15 residues. V shed 6 bases and J shed 5 bases, with 16 bases lying between them. Germline CDR1 SGHTA, CDR2 FQGNSA. DNA for the CDR3: TGTGCCAGCAGACTTGCGGGGGGTAGGAATGAAAAACTGTTTTTT. Translating it yields CASRLAGGRNEKLFF.

This rearrangement joins TRBV6-5 to TRBJ2-5, with 9 positions matching TRBD2. Germline CDR1 MNHEY, CDR2 SVGAGI. The CDR3 is 15 residues long. V shed 6 bases and J 5 bases; nucleotides not matched to a gene: 10. This CDR3 reads CASRVAGGSWETQYF. The CDR3 nucleotides read TGTGCCAGCAGGGTTGCGGGGGGGAGTTGGGAGACCCAGTACTTC.

The chain uses TRBV2 and TRBJ2-7; a possible D gene is TRBD1 (6 bases). Per the germline V gene, CDR1 is SNHLY and CDR2 is FYNNEI. Trimming cost V 6 bases and J 0 bases, with 15 bases left between them. This CDR3 region has 15 residues. CDR3 sequence reads: CASSARTVSSYEQYF. The CDR3 DNA reads as TGTGCCAGCAGCGCTCGGACAGTGAGCTCCTACGAGCAGTACTTC.

In this sample, this clone turned up once. J is TRBJ2-3 and V is TRBV5-6; the D is unclear. The CDR3 is 12 residues long. Trimming removed 2 bases at V and 6 bases at J, with 7 bases between. The germline gives CDR1 SGHDT, CDR2 YYEEEE. This CDR3 is CASSLAPDTQYF. For the CDR3, the DNA is TGTGCCAGCAGCTTAGCCCCCGATACGCAGTATTTT.

The chain is built from TRBV7-2 and TRBJ1-3; D is unclear. The length of the CDR3 is 15 residues. The germline V gene encodes CDR1 SGHTA and CDR2 FQGNSA. V lost 5 bases to trimming and J lost 0 bases, with 11 bases between them. CDR3 DNA: TGTGCCAGCAGCCCCGCGGGGTTCTCTGGAAACACCATATATTTT. The encoded protein is CASSPAGFSGNTIYF.

This clone was seen a single time. This chain uses TRBV7-8 with TRBJ2-1; 7 nucleotides line up with TRBD2. The CDR3 contains 13 residues. Trimming at V came to 1 base and at J to 6 bases, leaving 0 bases not matched to a gene. Germline CDR1 and CDR2: SGHVS and FQNEAQ. This chain's CDR3 is CASSLGGGNEQFF. Written as DNA, the CDR3 is TGTGCCAGCAGCTTAGGGGGGGGCAATGAGCAGTTCTTC.

This clone is a singleton in its sample. The chain is built from TRBV30 and TRBJ2-3; D possibly corresponds to TRBD1 (6 bases). The germline CDR1 and CDR2 sequences are GTSNPN and SVGIG (reference sequence). Trimming cost V 2 bases and J 0 bases, with 15 bases left between them. The CDR3 has 16 residues. The CDR3 reads CAWSWTASSSTDTQYF. As DNA, the CDR3 is TGTGCCTGGAGTTGGACAGCATCCTCTAGCACAGATACGCAGTATTTT.

This rearrangement joins TRBV9 to TRBJ1-1; D gene unclear. The length of the CDR3 is 15 residues. Germline CDR1 SGDLS, CDR2 YYNGEE. V lost 0 bases and J lost 4, with 13 bases in between. The CDR3 nucleotides read TGTGCCAGCAGCGTAGCTGGGAGGGTTTCCACTGAAGCTTTCTTT. Protein sequence: CASSVAGRVSTEAFF.

In DNA, the CDR3 is TGTGCCAGCAGACCGCGTGGCAATCAGCCCCAGCATTTT. Amino acids: CASRPRGNQPQHF. V is TRBV6-5 and J is TRBJ1-5; D remains unclear. Germline CDR1 and CDR2: MNHEY and SVGAGI. Trimming removed 6 bases at V and 2 bases at J, with 8 bases between. The CDR3 totals 13 residues.

The J gene is TRBJ2-1, the V gene TRBV7-3, with TRBD2 identical over 11 bases. The CDR3 has 17 residues. With V trimmed by 4 bases and J by 4 bases, 9 bases remained unmatched. Germline loops: CDR1 SGHTA, CDR2 FQGTGA. The DNA for the CDR3 is TGTGCCAGCAGCTCTATTAGCGGGGGGGTCAGTTACAATGAGCAGTTCTTC. Protein sequence: CASSSISGGVSYNEQFF.